The clone carrying this T cell receptor beta chain came up once. In the original workflow: Amplification of reference gene primers was used by the study to estimate nucleated cell counts. Using immunoSEQ multiplex PCR, the repertoire was profiled, and TCRdb retains in-frame clones only, with some absent. The DNA was the basis for D and trimming; V, J and clone size are from that table. The sample includes about 190,000 clones, 60% to 80% of them seen just once. Germline V gene data show CDR1 as MDHEN and CDR2 as SYDVKM. The CDR3 length is 14 residues. V was pared by 3 bases and J by 3 bases, with 11 bases between. This entry belongs to a study of blood T cell repertoires in COVID-19. Study as a whole: Specimens from acute and convalescent COVID-19 originated in the United States, Italy and Spain. T cells, B-cell-depleted T cells, or PBMCs supplied cDNA or gDNA.

Sequenced: peripheral blood. This receptor was taken from a man aged 55 to 70 with active or convalescent COVID-19. The chain employs TRBV28 and TRBJ1-1; no firm D call. CDR3 sequence reads: CASSFPALDTEAFF. The CDR3 DNA sequence: TGTGCCAGCAGTTTCCCAGCCCTAGACACTGAAGCTTTCTTT. Drawing the rest from reference TRBV28 and TRBJ1-1, the complete variable domain is DVKVTQSSRYLVKRTGEKVFLECVQDMDHENMFWYRQDPGLGLRLIYFSYDVKMKEKGDIPEGYSVSREKKERFSLILESASTNQTSMYLCASSFPALDTEAFFGQGTRLTVV.